This record looks at one T cell receptor (beta chain) sequence and its context. Its antigen is unidentified. The same CDR3 can be traced to other DNA sequences in this sample. This sample stems from a study of shared clonotypes between healthy human individuals. Study results and caveats: Donor scarcity curtailed the genetic and exposure-history diversity represented herein. Memory subsets generally showed smaller estimated richness than naive subsets did.

Researchers ran the assay at a deep level. Profiling relied on immunoSEQ multiplex PCR, and the TCRdb table lists in-frame clones only, not all of them. The table has hundreds of thousands of clones, 74% seen once; the top ten hold approximately 1.7%. Partitioning of CD4+ cells yielded a CD45RA+ naive subset and a CD45RA-negative memory subset. J was trimmed by 5 bases and V by 9 bases; bases with no gene match: 8. CDR1 is MDHEN, CDR2 SYDVKM, per germline. The CDR3 totals 14 residues. The sample consisted of memory CD4+ T cells sorted from blood. This sample's subset: CD45RA-negative fraction. The origin of this receptor is a woman in her 30s in good health. V is TRBV28 and J is TRBJ1-5; 9 nucleotides agree with TRBD1. DNA for the CDR3: TGTGCCAGTTCCTCGGGACAGGGAGATCAGCCCCAGCATTTT. It translates to CASSSGQGDQPQHF.